The T cell receptor (beta chain) under discussion was sequenced for a study of blood T cells in healthy people across ages. Study-level information: Template switching captured about one barcoded beta molecule per two T cells. Broader study findings: Expanded clonotype shifts may have been confounded, as the donors had an unknown CMV status.

This clonotype has more than one count but fewer than ten. The target antigen is unknown. A second PCR, run for about 7 to 11 cycles, used a sample-barcoded 5' primer plus a J-beta primer mix. One entry per CDR3 protein, called by TCRdb with MiXCR from the 5' RACE reads. This table holds hundreds of thousands of distinct CDR3 sequences, 56% found once. No fewer than 5 micrograms of total RNA were isolated from every sample. The clonotype was recovered from a man between 40 and 49 years old in good health. What was sequenced was blood.

The CDR3 region has the DNA TGTGCCAGCAGCTTGGGTCCTCCGGGACTAGCGGGCAATGAGCAGTTCTTC. Protein: CASSLGPPGLAGNEQFF. This chain uses TRBV7-3 with TRBJ2-1, with 12 bases identical to TRBD2. The CDR3 covers 17 residues. Germline trimming cut 3 bases from V and 6 bases from J; bases unmatched to any gene: 9. Germline V gives CDR1 SGHTA, CDR2 FQGTGA.